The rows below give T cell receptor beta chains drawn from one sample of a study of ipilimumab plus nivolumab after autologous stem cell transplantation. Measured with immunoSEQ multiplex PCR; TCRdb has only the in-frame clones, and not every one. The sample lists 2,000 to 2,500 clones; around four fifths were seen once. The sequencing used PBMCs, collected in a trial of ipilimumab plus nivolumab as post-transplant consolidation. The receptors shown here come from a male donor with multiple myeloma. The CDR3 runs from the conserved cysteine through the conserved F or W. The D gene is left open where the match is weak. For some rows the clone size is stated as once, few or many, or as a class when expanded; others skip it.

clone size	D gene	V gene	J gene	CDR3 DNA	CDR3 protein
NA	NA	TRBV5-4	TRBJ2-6	TGTGCCAGCAGCTTAGGAGGATCCGGGGCCAACGTCCTGACTTTC	CASSLGGSGANVLTF
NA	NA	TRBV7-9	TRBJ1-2	TGCGCCAGCAGCCCAGGAGGGGAGTATGGCTACACCTTC	CASSPGGEYGYTF
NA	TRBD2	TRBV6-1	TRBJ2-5	TGTGCCAAGGCAGCGGGACCTGGGGAGACCCAGTACTTC	CAKAAGPGETQYF
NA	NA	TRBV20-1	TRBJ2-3	TGCAGTGCTCGAGGGCCTGATACGCAGTATTTT	CSARGPDTQYF
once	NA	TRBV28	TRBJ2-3	TGTGCCAGCAGCTATTCGGGGTTCACAGATACGCAGTATTTT	CASSYSGFTDTQYF
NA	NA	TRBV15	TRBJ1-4	TGTGCCACCAGCAGGGGAGACCCATATGAAAAACTGTTTTTT	CATSRGDPYEKLFF
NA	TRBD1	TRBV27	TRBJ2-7	TGTGCCAGCACCCCGACGGACAGGCCCACCTACGAGCAGTACTTC	CASTPTDRPTYEQYF
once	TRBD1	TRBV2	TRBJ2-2	TGTGCCAGCAGTTCCCAAGGGGGCGGGACCGGGGAGCTGTTTTTT	CASSSQGGGTGELFF
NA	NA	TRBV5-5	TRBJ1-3	TGTGCCAGCAGCCTACGGGACTCGCGCTCTGGAAACACCATATATTTT	CASSLRDSRSGNTIYF
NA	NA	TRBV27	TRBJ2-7	TGTGCCAGCAGTTTATCCAGGGGCCTCCTAAACGAGCAGTACTTC	CASSLSRGLLNEQYF
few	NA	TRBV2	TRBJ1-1	TGTGCCAGCAGCTCCAAACAGGGGAACACTGAAGCTTTCTTT	CASSSKQGNTEAFF
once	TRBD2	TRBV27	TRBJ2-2	TGTGCCAGCAGTTTAGAGGCTAGCGGATACACCGGGGAGCTGTTTTTT	CASSLEASGYTGELFF
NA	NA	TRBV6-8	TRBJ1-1	TGTGCCAGCAGGGTGGGGGGGCACACTGAAGCTTTCTTT	CASRVGGHTEAFF
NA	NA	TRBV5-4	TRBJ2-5	TGTGCCAGCAACACGAACGCTGGGATACGACAAGAGACCCAGTACTTC	CASNTNAGIRQETQYF
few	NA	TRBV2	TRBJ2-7	TGTGCCAGCGGAAGGACTGGGCCTTCCTACGAGCAGTACTTC	CASGRTGPSYEQYF
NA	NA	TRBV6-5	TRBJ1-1	TGTGCCAGCAGAACGCCCTCGGGGACTGAAGCTTTCTTT	CASRTPSGTEAFF
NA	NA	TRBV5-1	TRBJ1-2	TGCGCCAGCAGTCCAAGAGGGGAGTATGGCTACACCTTC	CASSPRGEYGYTF
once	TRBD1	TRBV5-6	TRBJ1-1	TGTGCCAGCTCCGACAGGGCATTTGAAGCTTTCTTT	CASSDRAFEAFF
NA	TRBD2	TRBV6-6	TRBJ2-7	TGTGCCAGCAGTTACCCGCGGGGGGGCATGACTAGCGAGCAGTACTTC	CASSYPRGGMTSEQYF
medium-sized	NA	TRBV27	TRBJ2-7	TGTGCCAGCAGTTTATCCAGGGGCCTCCTAAACGAGCAGTACTTC	CASSLSRGLLNEQYF
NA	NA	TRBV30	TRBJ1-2	TGTGCCTGGAGTGTATCGTTGAACTACGGCTACACCTTC	CAWSVSLNYGYTF
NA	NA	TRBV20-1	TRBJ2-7	TGCAGTGCTAGACAGGCTTACGAGCAGTACTTC	CSARQAYEQYF
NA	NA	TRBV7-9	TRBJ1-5	TGTGCCAGCAGCTTAGACACGGAGAGCCAGCCCCAGCATTTT	CASSLDTESQPQHF
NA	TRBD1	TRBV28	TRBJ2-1	TGTGCCAGCAGCCTTAGGACCGGGACAGGCTACAATGAGCAGTTCTTC	CASSLRTGTGYNEQFF
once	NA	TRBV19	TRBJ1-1	TGTGCCAGTAGTATAGTTGGCCCGGGAACGGAAGCTTTCTTT	CASSIVGPGTEAFF
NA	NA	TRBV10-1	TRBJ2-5	TGCGCCAGCAGTGAGGAACCCCCCCCGGGGACCCAGTACTTC	CASSEEPPPGTQYF
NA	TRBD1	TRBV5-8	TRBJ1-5	TGTGCCAGCAGCGGACAGGGATTGAACAATCAGCCCCAGCATTTT	CASSGQGLNNQPQHF
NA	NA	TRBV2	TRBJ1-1	TGTGCCAGCAGTTTTAGCCAGGGGTCCCACACTGAAGCTTTCTTT	CASSFSQGSHTEAFF
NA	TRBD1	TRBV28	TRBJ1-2	TGTGCCAGCAGTTTAGGGCAGGGGGCGCTGTACTATGGCTACACCTTC	CASSLGQGALYYGYTF
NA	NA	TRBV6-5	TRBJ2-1	TGTGCCAGCAGTTACTCGAGGGGGGTTAAGCAGTTCTTC	CASSYSRGVKQFF
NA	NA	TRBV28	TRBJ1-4	TGTGCCAGCAGTTCCGCGGAGGGTGCAACTAATGAAAAACTGTTTTTT	CASSSAEGATNEKLFF
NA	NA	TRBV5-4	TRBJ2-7	TGTGCCAGCAGCCGGGCCTCCCCTTTCTCCTACGAGCAGTACTTC	CASSRASPFSYEQYF
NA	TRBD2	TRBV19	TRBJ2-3	TGTGCCAGTAACGGACTAGCGGGAGAGGGAAGCACAGATACGCAGTATTTT	CASNGLAGEGSTDTQYF
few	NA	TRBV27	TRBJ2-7	TGTGCCAGCAGTTTAACGGACGGGTACGAGCAGTACTTC	CASSLTDGYEQYF
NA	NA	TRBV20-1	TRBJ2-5	TGCAGTGGGGGACTTAAAAGGACCCAGTACTTC	CSGGLKRTQYF
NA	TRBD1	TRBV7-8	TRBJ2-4	TGTGCCAGCAGCGCTGACAGGGGGCTAAACATTCAGTACTTC	CASSADRGLNIQYF
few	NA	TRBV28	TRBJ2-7	TGTGCCAGCAGTCGACGGGGCATCTCCTACGAGCAGTACTTC	CASSRRGISYEQYF
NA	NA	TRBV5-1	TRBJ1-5	TGCGCCAGCAGCTCGGACGGCTTGGGTGATCAGCCCCAGCATTTT	CASSSDGLGDQPQHF
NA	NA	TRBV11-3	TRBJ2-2	TGTGCCAGCAGTTCTTTTTCCGGGGAGCTGTTTTTT	CASSSFSGELFF
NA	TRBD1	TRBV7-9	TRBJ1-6	TGTGCCAGCAGCGTGGGACAGGGGGAACCTGGGGCTTCACCCCTCCACTTT	CASSVGQGEPGASPLHF
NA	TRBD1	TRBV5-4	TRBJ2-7	TGTGCCAGCAGCACATCGACAGGGTTCAACGAGCAGTACTTC	CASSTSTGFNEQYF
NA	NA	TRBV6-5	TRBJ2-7	TGTGCCAGCAGTTACTTCAACTACGAGCAGTACTTC	CASSYFNYEQYF
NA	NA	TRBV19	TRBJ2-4	TGTGCCAGTCGCTACCGGGACAATTTCAAAAACATTCAGTACTTC	CASRYRDNFKNIQYF
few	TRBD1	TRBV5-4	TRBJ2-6	TGTGCCAGCAGCCTCAACAGGGGGCCGGGGGCCAACGTCCTGACTTTC	CASSLNRGPGANVLTF
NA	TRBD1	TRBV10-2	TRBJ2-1	TGCGCCAGCAGGAGGACAGGGTCCGACAATGAGCAGTTCTTC	CASRRTGSDNEQFF
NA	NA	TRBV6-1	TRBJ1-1	TGTGCCAGCAGTTATGAGATGAACACTGAAGCTTTCTTT	CASSYEMNTEAFF
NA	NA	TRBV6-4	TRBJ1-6	TGTGCCAGCAGTGATTTTTCCTATAATTCACCCCTCCACTTT	CASSDFSYNSPLHF
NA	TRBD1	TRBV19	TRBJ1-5	TGTGCCAGTAGTATAGATGGACAGGCGGGCCAGCATTTT	CASSIDGQAGQHF
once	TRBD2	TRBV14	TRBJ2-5	TGTGCCAGCAGCCCCACCCCCCCACTAGCGGGAGGGGAGACCCAGTACTTC	CASSPTPPLAGGETQYF
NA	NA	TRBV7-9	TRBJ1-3	TGTGCCAGCAGCTTAGGGCCAAAAAAAAACACCATATATTTT	CASSLGPKKNTIYF
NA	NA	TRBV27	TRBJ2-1	TGTGCCAGCAGTCGTCCGAACTACAATGAGCAGTTCTTC	CASSRPNYNEQFF
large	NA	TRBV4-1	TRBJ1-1	TGCGCCAGCAGCCAAGATTCGGGCAACACTGAAGCTTTCTTT	CASSQDSGNTEAFF
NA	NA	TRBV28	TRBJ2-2	TGTGCGGGGGGGCTCACCGGGGAGCTGTTTTTT	CAGGLTGELFF
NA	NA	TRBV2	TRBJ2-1	TGTGCCAGCAGCGCCGACTGGGGGCAGTTCTTC	CASSADWGQFF
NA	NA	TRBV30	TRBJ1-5	TGTGCCTGGAGCGGGGCCTACCATCAGCCCCAGCATTTT	CAWSGAYHQPQHF
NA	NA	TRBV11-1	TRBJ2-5	TGTGCCAGCAGCTTTAAGGGAGAGACCCAGTACTTC	CASSFKGETQYF
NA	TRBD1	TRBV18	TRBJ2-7	TGTGCCAGCTCGTTATCCGGACAGGGTTCCTACGAGCAGTACTTC	CASSLSGQGSYEQYF
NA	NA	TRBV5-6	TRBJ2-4	TGTGCCAGCAGCCTGGGGGTTGTACTAGCCAAAAACATTCAGTACTTC	CASSLGVVLAKNIQYF
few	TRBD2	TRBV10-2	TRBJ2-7	TGCGCCAGCATGCTAAGCGGGGGGTACGCGCAGTACTTC	CASMLSGGYAQYF
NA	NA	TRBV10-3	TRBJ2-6	TGTGCCATGAACTCTGGGGCCAACGTCCTGACTTTC	CAMNSGANVLTF